These T cell receptor beta chains were read from a single sample in a study of regulatory T cells in long-lasting Graves disease. One entry per CDR3 protein, called by TCRdb with MiXCR from the multiplex PCR reads. Here the sample spans about 470,000 distinct CDR3 sequences, roughly 21% being singletons. The input for sequencing was peripheral blood mononuclear cells (PBMCs), taken when the disease was refractory, from a patient treated with antithyroid drugs. Source of these receptors: a female donor with Graves disease. Each CDR3 is given with its conserved first and last residue. The order of the fields is D gene, V gene, J gene, clone size, CDR3 protein, CDR3 DNA. D genes are given only for firm matches. Rows give clone size only sometimes, using once, few, many, or a class for an expanded clone.

D: TRBD2; V: TRBV29-1; J: TRBJ2-7; size: .; CDR3: CSVGARRGGSYEQYF; DNA: TGCAGCGTTGGAGCGAGGCGGGGGGGATCCTACGAGCAGTACTTC
D: TRBD1; V: TRBV28; J: TRBJ1-2; size: .; CDR3: CASSLGQGFAYGYTF; DNA: TGTGCCAGCAGCCTGGGACAGGGATTTGCCTATGGCTACACCTTC
D: .; V: TRBV9; J: TRBJ1-1; size: .; CDR3: CASSVAHGDPGAFF; DNA: TGTGCCAGCAGCGTAGCCCACGGCGACCCTGGGGCTTTCTTT
D: .; V: TRBV28; J: TRBJ1-1; size: many; CDR3: CASSFWKSNTEAFF; DNA: TGTGCCAGCAGTTTTTGGAAATCGAACACTGAAGCTTTCTTT
D: .; V: TRBV28; J: TRBJ1-1; size: many; CDR3: CASSLGVGLNTEAFF; DNA: TGTGCCAGCAGCTTAGGAGTGGGACTCAACACTGAAGCTTTCTTT
D: TRBD1; V: TRBV28; J: TRBJ1-6; size: many; CDR3: CASSLYWDRGFDSPLHF; DNA: TGTGCCAGCAGTTTATACTGGGACAGGGGCTTCGATTCACCCCTCCACTTT
D: .; V: TRBV2; J: TRBJ2-7; size: many; CDR3: CASSRTDYEQYF; DNA: TGTGCCAGCAGTAGGACAGACTACGAGCAGTACTTC
D: .; V: TRBV7-9; J: TRBJ1-1; size: few; CDR3: CASSSREMNTEAFF; DNA: TGTGCCAGCAGTTCCAGGGAAATGAACACTGAAGCTTTCTTT
D: TRBD1; V: TRBV7-2; J: TRBJ2-5; size: few; CDR3: CASSPDRGQRETQYF; DNA: TGTGCCAGCAGCCCTGACAGGGGGCAGCGGGAGACCCAGTACTTC
D: .; V: TRBV24-1; J: TRBJ2-3; size: .; CDR3: CATSQGTTRTDTQYF; DNA: TGTGCCACCTCACAGGGTACCACCCGCACAGATACGCAGTATTTT
D: .; V: TRBV3-1; J: TRBJ1-2; size: many; CDR3: CASSPRQAHGYTF; DNA: TGTGCCAGCAGCCCCCGACAGGCCCATGGCTACACCTTC
D: .; V: TRBV7-9; J: TRBJ2-2; size: few; CDR3: CASSLVQPAPNTGELFF; DNA: TGTGCCAGCAGCTTAGTACAGCCAGCGCCAAACACCGGGGAGCTGTTTTTT
D: .; V: TRBV3-1; J: TRBJ2-5; size: many; CDR3: CASSQGSEGTQYF; DNA: TGTGCCAGCAGCCAAGGGTCTGAAGGGACCCAGTACTTC
D: .; V: TRBV12-3/TRBV12-4; J: TRBJ1-5; size: many; CDR3: CASSFRRYNQPQHF; DNA: TGTGCCAGCAGTTTTCGGCGGTACAATCAGCCCCAGCATTTT
D: TRBD1; V: TRBV5-4; J: TRBJ1-4; size: .; CDR3: CASSRETGDNEKLFF; DNA: TGTGCCAGCAGCCGAGAGACAGGGGATAATGAAAAACTGTTTTTT
D: .; V: TRBV19; J: TRBJ2-7; size: .; CDR3: CASSMMEGEQYF; DNA: TGTGCCAGTAGTATGATGGAGGGCGAGCAGTACTTC
D: .; V: TRBV5-1; J: TRBJ1-4; size: .; CDR3: CASSLRLTEGEKLFF; DNA: TGCGCCAGCAGCTTAAGACTCACGGAGGGTGAAAAACTGTTTTTT
D: .; V: TRBV28; J: TRBJ2-7; size: .; CDR3: CASSPPPGGHEQYF; DNA: TGTGCCAGCTCACCACCCCCGGGGGGCCACGAGCAGTACTTC
D: .; V: TRBV15; J: TRBJ1-4; size: many; CDR3: CATSLGNEKLFF; DNA: TGTGCCACCTCACTGGGGAATGAAAAACTGTTTTTT
D: .; V: TRBV7-2; J: TRBJ2-2; size: .; CDR3: CASTPFGGRNTGELFF; DNA: TGTGCCAGCACCCCTTTCGGTGGGCGGAACACCGGGGAGCTGTTTTTT
D: .; V: TRBV5-8; J: TRBJ1-1; size: few; CDR3: CASRTLGHPNTEAFF; DNA: TGTGCCAGCAGGACCCTCGGACATCCGAACACTGAAGCTTTCTTT
D: .; V: TRBV13; J: TRBJ2-7; size: many; CDR3: CASSSEGGSYEQYF; DNA: TGTGCCAGCAGCTCGGAGGGGGGGTCCTACGAGCAGTACTTC